This T cell receptor beta chain was recorded in a study of neoadjuvant anti-PD-1 for oral cavity cancer. Data came from immunoSEQ multiplex PCR; TCRdb stores just in-frame clones and leaves some out. The table shows over 14,000 clones, with roughly 70% occurring only once. Germline assignment: CDR1 MNHEY and CDR2 SMNVEV (reference sequence). This CDR3 spans 15 amino acids. The V gene end was trimmed by 2 bases and the J gene end by 4 bases; junction bases not matched to a gene: 5. The chain uses TRBV27 and TRBJ1-3; 7 bases map to TRBD1. The receptor comes from a person between 40 and 79 years old with oral cavity squamous cell carcinoma. Sequencing used PBMCs, obtained before nivolumab (anti-PD-1) treatment. The chain's CDR3 is CASSLTGVIGNTIYF. The CDR3 DNA reads as TGTGCCAGCAGTTTAACAGGGGTGATCGGAAACACCATATATTTT.